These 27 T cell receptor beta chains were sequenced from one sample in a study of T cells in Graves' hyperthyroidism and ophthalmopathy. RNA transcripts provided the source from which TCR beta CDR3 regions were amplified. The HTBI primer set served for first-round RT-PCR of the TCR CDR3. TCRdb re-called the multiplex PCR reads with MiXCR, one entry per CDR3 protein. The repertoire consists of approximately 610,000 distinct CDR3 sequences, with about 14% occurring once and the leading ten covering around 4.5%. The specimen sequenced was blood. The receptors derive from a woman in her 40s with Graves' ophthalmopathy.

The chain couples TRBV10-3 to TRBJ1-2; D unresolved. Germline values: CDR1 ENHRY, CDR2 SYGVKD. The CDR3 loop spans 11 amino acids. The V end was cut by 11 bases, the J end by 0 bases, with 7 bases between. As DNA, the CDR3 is TGTGCCGCCGCCGCTAACTATGGCTACACCTTC. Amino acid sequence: CAAAANYGYTF.

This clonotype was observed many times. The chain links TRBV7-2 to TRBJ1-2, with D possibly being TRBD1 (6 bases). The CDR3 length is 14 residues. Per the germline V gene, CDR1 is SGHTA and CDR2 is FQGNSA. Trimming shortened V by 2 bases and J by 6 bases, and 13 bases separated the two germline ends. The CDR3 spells CASSLRGVTHGYTF. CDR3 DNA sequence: TGTGCCAGCAGCTTAAGGGGGGTCACCCATGGCTACACCTTC. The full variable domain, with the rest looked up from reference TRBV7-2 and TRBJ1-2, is GAGVSQSPSNKVTEKGKDVELRCDPISGHTALYWYRQSLGQGLEFLIYFQGNSAPDKSGLPSDRFSAERTGGSVSTLTIQRTQQEDSAVYLCASSLRGVTHGYTFGSGTRLTVV.

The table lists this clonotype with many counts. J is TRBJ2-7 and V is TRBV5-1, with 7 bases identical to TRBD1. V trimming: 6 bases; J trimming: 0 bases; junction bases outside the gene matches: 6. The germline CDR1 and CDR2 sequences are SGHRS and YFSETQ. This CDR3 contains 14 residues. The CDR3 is CASIRDSTSYEQYF. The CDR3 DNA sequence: TGCGCCAGCATACGGGACAGCACCTCCTACGAGCAGTACTTC.

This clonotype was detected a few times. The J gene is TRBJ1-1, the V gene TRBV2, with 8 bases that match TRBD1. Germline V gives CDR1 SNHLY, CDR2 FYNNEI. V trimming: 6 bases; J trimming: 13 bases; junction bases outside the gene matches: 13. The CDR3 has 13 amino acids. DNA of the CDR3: TGTGCCAGCAGACGAGAAGTGGACAGGGCGGATTTCTTT. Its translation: CASRREVDRADFF.

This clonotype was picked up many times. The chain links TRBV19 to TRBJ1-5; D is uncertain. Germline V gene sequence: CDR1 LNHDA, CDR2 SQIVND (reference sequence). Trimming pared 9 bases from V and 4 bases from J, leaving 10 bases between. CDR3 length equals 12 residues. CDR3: CASSPQNQPQHF. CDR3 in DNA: TGTGCCAGCAGCCCCCAAAATCAGCCCCAGCATTTT.

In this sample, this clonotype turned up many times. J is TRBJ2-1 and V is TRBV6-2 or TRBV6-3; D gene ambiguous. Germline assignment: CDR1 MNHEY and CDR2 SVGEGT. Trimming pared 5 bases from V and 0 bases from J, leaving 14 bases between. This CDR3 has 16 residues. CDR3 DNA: TGTGCCAGCAGTCCATTAGTATGGAGCTCCTACAATGAGCAGTTCTTC. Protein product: CASSPLVWSSYNEQFF.

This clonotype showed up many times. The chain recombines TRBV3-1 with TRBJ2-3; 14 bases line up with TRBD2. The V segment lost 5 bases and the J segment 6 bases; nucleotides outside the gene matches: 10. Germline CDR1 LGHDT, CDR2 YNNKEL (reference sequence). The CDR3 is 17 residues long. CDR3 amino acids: CASSGTSGRRLADTQYF. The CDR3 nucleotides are TGTGCCAGCAGCGGGACTAGCGGGAGAAGGCTGGCGGATACGCAGTATTTT.

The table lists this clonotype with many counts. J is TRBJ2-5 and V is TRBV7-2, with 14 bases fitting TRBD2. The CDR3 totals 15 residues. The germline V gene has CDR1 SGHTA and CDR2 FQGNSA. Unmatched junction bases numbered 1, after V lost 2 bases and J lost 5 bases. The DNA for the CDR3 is TGTGCCAGCAGCTTAAGGACTAGCGGGAGGGAGACCCAGTACTTC. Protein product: CASSLRTSGRETQYF.

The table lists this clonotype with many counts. For the CDR3, the DNA is TGTGCCAGTAGTATGGACCTGGGGATTAGCAATCAGCCCCAGCATTTT. Its protein product is CASSMDLGISNQPQHF. This chain uses TRBV19 with TRBJ1-5; D gene unclear. V gave up 3 bases and J gave up 0 bases, with 12 bases separating them. In germline, CDR1 is LNHDA, CDR2 SQIVND (reference sequence). The CDR3 covers 16 residues.

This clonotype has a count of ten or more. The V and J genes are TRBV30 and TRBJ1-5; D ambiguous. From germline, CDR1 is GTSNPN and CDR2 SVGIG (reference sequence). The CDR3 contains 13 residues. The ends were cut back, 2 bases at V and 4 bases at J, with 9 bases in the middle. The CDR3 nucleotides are TGTGCCTGGAGTACGGCAGGTAATCAGCCCCAGCATTTT. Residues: CAWSTAGNQPQHF.

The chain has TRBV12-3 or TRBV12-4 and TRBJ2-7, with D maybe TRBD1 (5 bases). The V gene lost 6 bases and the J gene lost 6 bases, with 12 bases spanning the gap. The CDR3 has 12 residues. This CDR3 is CASSTGVIEQYF. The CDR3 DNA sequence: TGTGCCAGCAGCACAGGCGTTATCGAGCAGTACTTC.

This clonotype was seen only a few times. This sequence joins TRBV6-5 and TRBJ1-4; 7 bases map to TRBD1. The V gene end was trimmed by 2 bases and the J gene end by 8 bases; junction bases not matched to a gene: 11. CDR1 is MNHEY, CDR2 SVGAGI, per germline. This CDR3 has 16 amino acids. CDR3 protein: CASSYRAQGVGEKLFF. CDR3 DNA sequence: TGTGCCAGCAGTTACAGGGCCCAGGGGGTCGGCGAAAAACTGTTTTTT.

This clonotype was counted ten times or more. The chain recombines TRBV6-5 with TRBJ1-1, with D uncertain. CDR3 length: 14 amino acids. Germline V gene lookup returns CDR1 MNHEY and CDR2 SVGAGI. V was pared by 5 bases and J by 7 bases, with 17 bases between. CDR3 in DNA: TGTGCCAGCAGTCGTGACGAGGGAAAGGATGAAGCTTTCTTT. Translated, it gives CASSRDEGKDEAFF.

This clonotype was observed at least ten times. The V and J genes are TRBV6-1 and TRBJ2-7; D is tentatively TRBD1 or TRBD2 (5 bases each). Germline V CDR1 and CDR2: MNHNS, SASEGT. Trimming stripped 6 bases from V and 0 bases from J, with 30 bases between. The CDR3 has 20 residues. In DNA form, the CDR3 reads TGTGCCAGCAGGAAGTTTGCGACTTGGGACCAAGACCCCAACTCCTACGAGCAGTACTTC. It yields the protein CASRKFATWDQDPNSYEQYF.

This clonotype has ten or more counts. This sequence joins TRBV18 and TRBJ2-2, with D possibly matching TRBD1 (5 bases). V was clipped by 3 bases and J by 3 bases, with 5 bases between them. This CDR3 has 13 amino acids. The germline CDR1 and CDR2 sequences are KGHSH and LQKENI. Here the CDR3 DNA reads TGTGCCAGCTCACCCAGGGACACCGGGGAGCTGTTTTTT. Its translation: CASSPRDTGELFF.

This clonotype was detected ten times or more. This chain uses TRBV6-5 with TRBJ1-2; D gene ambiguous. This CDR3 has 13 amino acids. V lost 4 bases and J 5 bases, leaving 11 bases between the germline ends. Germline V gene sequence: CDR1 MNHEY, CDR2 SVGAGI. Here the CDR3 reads CASSSKREYGYTF. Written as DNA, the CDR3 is TGTGCCAGCAGTTCCAAAAGGGAGTATGGCTACACCTTC.

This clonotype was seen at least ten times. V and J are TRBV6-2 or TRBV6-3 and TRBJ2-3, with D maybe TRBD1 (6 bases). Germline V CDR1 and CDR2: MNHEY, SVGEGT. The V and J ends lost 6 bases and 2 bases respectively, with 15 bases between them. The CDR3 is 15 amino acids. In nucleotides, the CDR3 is TGTGCCAGCAGAGGACAGCTTCTTATCACAGATACGCAGTATTTT. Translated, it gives CASRGQLLITDTQYF.

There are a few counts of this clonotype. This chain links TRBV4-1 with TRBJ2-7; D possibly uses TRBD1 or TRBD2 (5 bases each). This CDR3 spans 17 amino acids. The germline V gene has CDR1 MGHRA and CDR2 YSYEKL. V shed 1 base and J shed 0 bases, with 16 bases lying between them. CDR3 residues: CASSQAYRGFLSYEQYF. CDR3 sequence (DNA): TGCGCCAGCAGCCAAGCGTATCGGGGCTTTCTCTCCTACGAGCAGTACTTC.

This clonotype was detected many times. CDR3 nucleotide sequence: TGCAGTGCCCTTCCACTAGCGGGCTCCCAAGAGACCCAGTACTTC. As protein: CSALPLAGSQETQYF. The chain employs TRBV20-1 and TRBJ2-5; 9 bases are shared with TRBD2. CDR1 and CDR2 (germline): DFQATT, SNEGSKA (reference sequence). The V segment lost 6 bases and the J segment 1 base; nucleotides outside the gene matches: 9. The CDR3 runs 15 residues.

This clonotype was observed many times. CDR3: CASSQAGDIQETQYF. The CDR3 DNA sequence: TGCGCCAGCAGCCAAGCAGGGGACATCCAAGAGACCCAGTACTTC. The chain uses TRBV4-1 and TRBJ2-5; possibly TRBD1 for D (6 bases). Trimming cost V 1 base and J 1 base, with 10 bases left between them. CDR1 is MGHRA and CDR2 is YSYEKL in the germline V gene. The CDR3 extends over 15 amino acids.

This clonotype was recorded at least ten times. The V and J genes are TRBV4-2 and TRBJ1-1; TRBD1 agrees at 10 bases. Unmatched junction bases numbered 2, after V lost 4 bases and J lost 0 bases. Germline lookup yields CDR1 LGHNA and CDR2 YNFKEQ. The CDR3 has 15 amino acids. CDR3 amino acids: CASSRGQGMNTEAFF. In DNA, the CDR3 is TGTGCCAGCAGCCGGGGACAGGGGATGAACACTGAAGCTTTCTTT.

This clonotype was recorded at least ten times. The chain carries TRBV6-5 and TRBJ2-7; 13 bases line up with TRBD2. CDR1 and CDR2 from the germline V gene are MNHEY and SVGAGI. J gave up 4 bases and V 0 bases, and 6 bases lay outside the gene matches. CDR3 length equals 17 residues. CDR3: CASSYSTGLAGPYEQYF. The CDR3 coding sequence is TGTGCCAGCAGTTACTCGACGGGACTAGCGGGACCTTACGAGCAGTACTTC.

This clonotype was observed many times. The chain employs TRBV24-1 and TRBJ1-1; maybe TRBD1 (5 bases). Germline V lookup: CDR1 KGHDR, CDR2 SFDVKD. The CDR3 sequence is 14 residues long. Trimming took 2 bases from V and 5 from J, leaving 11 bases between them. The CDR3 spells CATSDWGEGTEAFF. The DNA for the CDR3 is TGTGCCACCAGTGATTGGGGAGAGGGGACTGAAGCTTTCTTT.

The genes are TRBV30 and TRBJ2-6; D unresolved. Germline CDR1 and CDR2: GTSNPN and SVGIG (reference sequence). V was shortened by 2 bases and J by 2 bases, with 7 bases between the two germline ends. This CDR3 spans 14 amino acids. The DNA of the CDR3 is TGTGCCTGGAGTTCACTCCCTGGGGCCAACGTCCTGACTTTC. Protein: CAWSSLPGANVLTF.

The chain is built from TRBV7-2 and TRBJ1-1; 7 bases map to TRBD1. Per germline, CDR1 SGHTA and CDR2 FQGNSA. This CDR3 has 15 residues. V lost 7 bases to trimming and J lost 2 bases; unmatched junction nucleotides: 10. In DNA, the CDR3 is TGTGCCAGCATCAAGGGGGACAGTGTCAACACTGAAGCTTTCTTT. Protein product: CASIKGDSVNTEAFF.

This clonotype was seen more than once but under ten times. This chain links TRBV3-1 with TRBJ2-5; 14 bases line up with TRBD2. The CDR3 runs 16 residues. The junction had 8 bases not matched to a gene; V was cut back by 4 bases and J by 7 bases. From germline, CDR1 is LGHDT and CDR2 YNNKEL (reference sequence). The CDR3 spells CASSPQPGLAGATQYF. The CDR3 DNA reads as TGTGCCAGCAGCCCTCAGCCGGGACTAGCGGGAGCGACCCAGTACTTC.

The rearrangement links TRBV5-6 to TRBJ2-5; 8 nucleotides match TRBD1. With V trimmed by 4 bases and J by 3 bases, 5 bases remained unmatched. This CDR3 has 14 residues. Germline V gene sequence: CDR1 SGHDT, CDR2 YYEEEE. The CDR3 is CASSSRQGKETQYF. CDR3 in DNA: TGTGCCAGCAGCAGTAGACAGGGGAAAGAGACCCAGTACTTC.